This T cell receptor (beta chain) was retrieved from a study of blood T cell repertoires in COVID-19. Looking at the study overall: Whether acute or convalescent, the COVID-19 samples came from the United States, Italy and Spain. PBMCs, B-cell-depleted T cells, or T cells were the source of the cDNA or gDNA that made up the material.

As processed by the authors: Nucleated cell counts were estimated from reference gene primer amplification. TCRdb's copy holds only in-frame clones and misses some; the assay was immunoSEQ multiplex PCR. V, J and clone size derive from that table, while D and trimming were established from the DNA sequence. The sample yields approximately 90,000 clones, approximately 82% seen once. The germline CDR1 and CDR2 sequences are MNHNS and SASEGT. CDR3 length equals 15 residues. The germline V and J ends were trimmed by 2 bases and 4 bases, with 14 bases remaining between them. This clone appeared a few times.

The chain links TRBV6-1 to TRBJ1-1; D gene ambiguous. Sequenced sample: peripheral blood. The receptor was derived from a man between 60 and 75 years old with acute or convalescent COVID-19. CDR3 bases: TGTGCCAGCAGTGAACCGGGTGCTGCTACCACTGAAGCTTTCTTT. Protein product: CASSEPGAATTEAFF.